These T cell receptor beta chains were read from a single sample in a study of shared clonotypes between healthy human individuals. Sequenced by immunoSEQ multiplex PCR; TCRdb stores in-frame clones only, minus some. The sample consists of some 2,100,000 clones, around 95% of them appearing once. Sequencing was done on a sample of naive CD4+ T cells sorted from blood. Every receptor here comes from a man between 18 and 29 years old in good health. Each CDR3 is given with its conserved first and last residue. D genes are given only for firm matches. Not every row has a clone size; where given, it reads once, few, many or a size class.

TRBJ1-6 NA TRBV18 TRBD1 TGTGCCAGCTCACCACTCGACAGGGGTAATTCACCCCTCCACTTT CASSPLDRGNSPLHF
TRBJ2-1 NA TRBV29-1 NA TGCAGCGTTACCCAGGGAACCCAATACAATGAGCAGTTCTTC CSVTQGTQYNEQFF
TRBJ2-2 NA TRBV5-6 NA TGTGCCAGCAGCTCCGGGACTTTTAACACCGGGGAGCTGTTTTTT CASSSGTFNTGELFF
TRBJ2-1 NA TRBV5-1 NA TGCGCCAGCAGCTCAACCGACGGGGTCGGAGAGCAGTTCTTC CASSSTDGVGEQFF
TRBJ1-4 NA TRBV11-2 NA TGTGCCAGCAGCCCCCAGGGGGAAAAACTGTTTTTT CASSPQGEKLFF
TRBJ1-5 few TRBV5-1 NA TGCGCCAGCAGCTTGGCTGGGGTCAGCAATCAGCCCCAGCATTTT CASSLAGVSNQPQHF
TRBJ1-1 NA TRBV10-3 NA TGTGCCATCAGTGAGTTTGCGTTAGACACTGAAGCTTTCTTT CAISEFALDTEAFF
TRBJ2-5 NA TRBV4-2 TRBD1 TGTGCCAGCAGCCAAGAAGGGACAGGGGGGCAAGGATCGGCCCAGTACTTC CASSQEGTGGQGSAQYF
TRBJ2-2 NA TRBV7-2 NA TGTGCCAGCAGCTCACCCCTTTCGCGCACCGGGGAGCTGTTTTTT CASSSPLSRTGELFF
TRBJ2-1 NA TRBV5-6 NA TGTGCCAGCAGCTTGGACATTGAGCAGTTCTTC CASSLDIEQFF
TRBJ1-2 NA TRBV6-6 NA TGTGCCTGCCACAGGTTAAACTATGGCTACACCTTC CACHRLNYGYTF
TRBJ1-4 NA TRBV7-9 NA TGTGCCAGCAGTTCATTTCGCGGAGGGATTAATGAAAAACTGTTTTTT CASSSFRGGINEKLFF
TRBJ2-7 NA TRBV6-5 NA TGTGCCAGCAGTTACTCGCAGGGGAAGGCCGAGCAGTACTTC CASSYSQGKAEQYF
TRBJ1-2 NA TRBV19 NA TGTGCCAGTAGTAGAGAGGGATCGGCTGGCTACACCTTC CASSREGSAGYTF
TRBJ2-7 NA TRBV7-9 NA TGTGCCAGCGGGGCCAATGTCTACGAGCAGTACTTC CASGANVYEQYF
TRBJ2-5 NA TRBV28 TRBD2 TGTGCCAGCAGTCGGACTAGCGGGGGGCTGGAGACCCAGTACTTC CASSRTSGGLETQYF
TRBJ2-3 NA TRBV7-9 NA TGTGCCAGCAGCTTAGGGTCCCATACGCAGTATTTT CASSLGSHTQYF
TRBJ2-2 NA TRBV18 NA TGTGCCAGCTCACCACCGTCAAACACCGGGGAGCTGTTTTTT CASSPPSNTGELFF
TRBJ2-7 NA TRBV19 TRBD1 TGTGCCAGTAGTAGAACAGGGGGTTTCTACGAGCAGTACTTC CASSRTGGFYEQYF
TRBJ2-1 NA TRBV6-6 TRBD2 TGTGCCAGCAGACCTCTAGCGGGGAGCTCCTACAATGAGCAGTTCTTC CASRPLAGSSYNEQFF
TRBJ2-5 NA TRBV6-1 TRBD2 TGTGCCAGCAGTGGGACTAGACCCGCGGGGGAGACCCAGTACTTC CASSGTRPAGETQYF
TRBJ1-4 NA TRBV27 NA TGTGCCAGCAGTTTAGTCGGCACTAATGAAAAACTGTTTTTT CASSLVGTNEKLFF
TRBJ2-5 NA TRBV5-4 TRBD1 TGTGCCAGCAGCCATGACAGGGGGCTTGAGACCCAGTACTTC CASSHDRGLETQYF
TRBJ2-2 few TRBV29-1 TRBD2 TGCAGCGTTGGGACTAGCGGGAGCGCCGGGGAGCTGTTTTTT CSVGTSGSAGELFF
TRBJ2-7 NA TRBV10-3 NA TGTGCCATCAGTGTTGGAGCGGGCTCAAACTACGAGCAGTACTTC CAISVGAGSNYEQYF
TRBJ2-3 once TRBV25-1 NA TGTGCCAGCAGTGATAACATTAAGGAGCGTACGCAGTATTTT CASSDNIKERTQYF
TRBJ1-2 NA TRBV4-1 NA TGCGCCAGCAGCCAAGATCCGAACCCAGACGATGGCTACACCTTC CASSQDPNPDDGYTF
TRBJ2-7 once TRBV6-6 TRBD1 TGTGCCAGCAGGCTCGGGACAGGACGAGCCTACGAGCAGTACTTC CASRLGTGRAYEQYF
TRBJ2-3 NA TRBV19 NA TGTGCCAGTAGTATACGGATCGGATTAGCGAGAACAGATACGCAGTATTTT CASSIRIGLARTDTQYF
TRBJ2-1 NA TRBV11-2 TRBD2 TGTGCCAGCAGCTCGACTAGCGGGTACAATGAGCAGTTCTTC CASSSTSGYNEQFF
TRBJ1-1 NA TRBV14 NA TGTGCCAGCAGCCAAGTCGCAGGGGCGCTTGGGACTGAAGCTTTCTTT CASSQVAGALGTEAFF
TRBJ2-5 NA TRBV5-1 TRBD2 TGCGCCAGCAGCTTGGGACTAGCGGGAGACGAAGAGACCCAGTACTTC CASSLGLAGDEETQYF
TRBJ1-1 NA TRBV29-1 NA TGCAGCGTTGACCTCGACAGGTTAGAAGCTTTCTTT CSVDLDRLEAFF
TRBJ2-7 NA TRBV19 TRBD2 TGTGCCAGTAGTATTGTGGGAGGGCCTTACGAGCAGTACTTC CASSIVGGPYEQYF
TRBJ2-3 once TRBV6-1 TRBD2 TGTGCCAGCAGTGTGAACAGCGGGGGGGTCTCCGCAGATACGCAGTATTTT CASSVNSGGVSADTQYF
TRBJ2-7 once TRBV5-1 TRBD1 TGCGCCAGCAGCCCCGGACAGGGACCCACGAGCGGGCAGTACTTC CASSPGQGPTSGQYF
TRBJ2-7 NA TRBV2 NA TGTGCCAGCACCTTAGACAGTTTCTACGAGCAGTACTTC CASTLDSFYEQYF
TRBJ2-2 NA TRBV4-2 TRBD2 TGTGCCAGCAGCCACCTCGGAACGAGCGGGGGATGGACCGGGGAGCTGTTTTTT CASSHLGTSGGWTGELFF
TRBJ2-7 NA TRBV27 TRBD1 TGTGCCAGCAGGGACGGGACAGCCTCCTACGAGCAGTACTTC CASRDGTASYEQYF
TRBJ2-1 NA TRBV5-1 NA TGCGCCAGCAGCTCTGTGTCCCGCCCTCACAATGAGCAGTTCTTC CASSSVSRPHNEQFF
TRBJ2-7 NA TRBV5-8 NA TGTGCCAGCAGCTTGGGACAGAGTTCCTACGAGCAGTACTTC CASSLGQSSYEQYF
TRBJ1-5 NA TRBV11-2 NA TGTGCCAGCAGCATCGGATCTTATAGCAATCAGCCCCAGCATTTT CASSIGSYSNQPQHF
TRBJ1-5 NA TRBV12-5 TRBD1 TGTGCTAGTGGCGAGACAGGGGGGGGCAATCAGCCCCAGCATTTT CASGETGGGNQPQHF
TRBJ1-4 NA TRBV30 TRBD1 TGTGCCTGGAGTCGGACAGGCTTTAATGAAAAACTGTTTTTT CAWSRTGFNEKLFF
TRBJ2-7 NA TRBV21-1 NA TGTGCCAGCAGCTTACCTGGGGCAGATTACGAGCAGTACTTC CASSLPGADYEQYF
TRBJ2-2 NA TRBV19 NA TGTGCCAGTAGTATCCCCCGCGGCCGGGAGCTGTTTTTT CASSIPRGRELFF
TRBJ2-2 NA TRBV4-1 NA TGCGCCAGCAGCCCCGGGGGCCGACGGGAGTGGGCCGGGGAGCTGTTTTTT CASSPGGRREWAGELFF